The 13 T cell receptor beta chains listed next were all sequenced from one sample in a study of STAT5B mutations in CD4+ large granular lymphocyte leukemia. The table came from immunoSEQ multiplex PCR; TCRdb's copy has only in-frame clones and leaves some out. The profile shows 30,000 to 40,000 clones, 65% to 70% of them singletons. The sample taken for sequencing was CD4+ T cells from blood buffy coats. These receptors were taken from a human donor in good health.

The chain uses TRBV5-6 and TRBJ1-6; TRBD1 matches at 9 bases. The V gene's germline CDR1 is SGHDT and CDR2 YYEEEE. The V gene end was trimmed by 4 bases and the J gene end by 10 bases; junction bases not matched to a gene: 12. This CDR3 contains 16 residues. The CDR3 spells CASSQISDRGDSPLHF. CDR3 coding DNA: TGTGCCAGCAGCCAAATCTCCGACAGGGGGGACTCACCCCTCCACTTT.

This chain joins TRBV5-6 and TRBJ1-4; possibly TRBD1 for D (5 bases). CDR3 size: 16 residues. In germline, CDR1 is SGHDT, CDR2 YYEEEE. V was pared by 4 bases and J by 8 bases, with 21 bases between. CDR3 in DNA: TGTGCCAGCAGCCCTCGGGGCGCCCTATCGGCCGAAAAACTGTTTTTT. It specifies CASSPRGALSAEKLFF.

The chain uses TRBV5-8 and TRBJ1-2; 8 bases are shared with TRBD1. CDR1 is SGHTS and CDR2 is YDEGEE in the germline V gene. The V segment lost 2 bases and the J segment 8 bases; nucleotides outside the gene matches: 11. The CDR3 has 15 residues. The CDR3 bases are TGTGCCAGCAGCTTCGTTACAGGGGGAACGGGAGGCTACACCTTC. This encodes CASSFVTGGTGGYTF.

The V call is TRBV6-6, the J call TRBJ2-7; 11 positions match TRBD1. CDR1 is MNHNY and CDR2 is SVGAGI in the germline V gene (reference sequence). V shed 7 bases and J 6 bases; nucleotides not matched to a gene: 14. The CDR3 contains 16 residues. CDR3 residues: CASTDSWDRGSGEQYF. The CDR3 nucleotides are TGTGCCAGCACCGACTCGTGGGACAGGGGGTCCGGCGAGCAGTACTTC.

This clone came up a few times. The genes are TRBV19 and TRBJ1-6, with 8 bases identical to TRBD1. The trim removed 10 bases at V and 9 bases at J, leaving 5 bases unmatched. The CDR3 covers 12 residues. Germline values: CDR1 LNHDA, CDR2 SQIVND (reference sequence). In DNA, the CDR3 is TGTGCCACCAGTACAGGGGGTTCACCCCTCCACTTT. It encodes CATSTGGSPLHF.

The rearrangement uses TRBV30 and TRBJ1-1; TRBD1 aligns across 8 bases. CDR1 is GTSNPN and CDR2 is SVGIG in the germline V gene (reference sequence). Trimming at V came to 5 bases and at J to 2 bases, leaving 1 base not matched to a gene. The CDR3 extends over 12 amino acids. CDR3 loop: CAWGQGNTEAFF. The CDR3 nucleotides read TGTGCCTGGGGACAGGGCAACACTGAAGCTTTCTTT. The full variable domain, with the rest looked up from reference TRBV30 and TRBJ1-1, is SQTIHQWPATLVQPVGSPLSLECTVEGTSNPNLYWYRQAAGRGLQLLFYSVGIGQISSEVPQNLSASRPQDRQFILSSKKLLLSDSGFYLCAWGQGNTEAFFGQGTRLTVV.

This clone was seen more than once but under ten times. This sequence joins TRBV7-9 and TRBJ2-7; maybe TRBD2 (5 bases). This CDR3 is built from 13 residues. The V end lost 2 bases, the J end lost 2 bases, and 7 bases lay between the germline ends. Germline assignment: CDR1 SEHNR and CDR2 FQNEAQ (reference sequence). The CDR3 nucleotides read TGTGCCAGCAGCTTAATGAGGGCCTACGAGCAGTACTTC. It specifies CASSLMRAYEQYF.

CDR3 loop: CASSLGPNYGYTF. The DNA for the CDR3 is TGTGCCAGTAGTCTCGGGCCTAACTATGGCTACACCTTC. The chain recombines TRBV19 with TRBJ1-2; the D is unclear. The germline V gene encodes CDR1 LNHDA and CDR2 SQIVND (reference sequence). The CDR3 covers 13 residues. V was trimmed by 5 bases and J by 0 bases, leaving 7 bases between them. The full variable domain, completed using reference TRBV19 and TRBJ1-2, is DGGITQSPKYLFRKEGQNVTLSCEQNLNHDAMYWYRQDPGQGLRLIYYSQIVNDFQKGDIAEGYSVSREKKESFPLTVTSAQKNPTAFYLCASSLGPNYGYTFGSGTRLTVV.

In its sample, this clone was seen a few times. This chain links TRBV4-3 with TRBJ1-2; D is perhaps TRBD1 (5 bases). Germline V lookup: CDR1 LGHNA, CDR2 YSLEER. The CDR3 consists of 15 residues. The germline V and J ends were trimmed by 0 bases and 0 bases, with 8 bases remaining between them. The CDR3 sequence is CASSQELQANYGYTF. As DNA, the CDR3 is TGCGCCAGCAGCCAAGAATTACAGGCTAACTATGGCTACACCTTC.

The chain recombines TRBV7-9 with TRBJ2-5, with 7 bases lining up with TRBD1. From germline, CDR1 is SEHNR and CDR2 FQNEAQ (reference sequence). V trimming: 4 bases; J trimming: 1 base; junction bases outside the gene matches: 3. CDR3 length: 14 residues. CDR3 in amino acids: CASSSGTVQETQYF. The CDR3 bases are TGTGCCAGCAGCTCAGGGACAGTCCAAGAGACCCAGTACTTC.

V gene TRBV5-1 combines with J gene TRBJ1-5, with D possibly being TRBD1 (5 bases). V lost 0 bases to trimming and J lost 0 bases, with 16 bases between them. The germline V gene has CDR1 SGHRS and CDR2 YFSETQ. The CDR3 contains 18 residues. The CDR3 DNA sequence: TGCGCCAGCAGCTTGGTTCCTGGGGGGGGGTATAGCAATCAGCCCCAGCATTTT. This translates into CASSLVPGGGYSNQPQHF.

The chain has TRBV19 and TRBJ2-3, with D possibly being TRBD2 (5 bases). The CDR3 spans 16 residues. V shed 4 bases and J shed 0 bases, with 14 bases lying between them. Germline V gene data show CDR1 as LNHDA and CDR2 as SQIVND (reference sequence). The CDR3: CASSNRGAVSTDTQYF. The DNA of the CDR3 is TGTGCCAGTAGTAACCGAGGAGCGGTGAGCACAGATACGCAGTATTTT.

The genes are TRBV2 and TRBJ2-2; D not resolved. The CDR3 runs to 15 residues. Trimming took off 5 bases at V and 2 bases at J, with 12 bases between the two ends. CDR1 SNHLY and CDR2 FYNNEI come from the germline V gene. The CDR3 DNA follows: TGTGCCAGCAGTCTATCTCGGTTTAACACCGGGGAGCTGTTTTTT. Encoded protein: CASSLSRFNTGELFF.